These 2 T cell receptor beta chains were all obtained from the same sample, sequenced in a study of T cells in Graves' hyperthyroidism and ophthalmopathy. Template material for amplifying TCR beta CDR3 regions consisted of RNA transcripts. HTBI primers were used for first-round RT-PCR of the TCR CDR3. TCRdb used MiXCR to reprocess the multiplex PCR reads, holding one entry per CDR3 protein. The sample carries hundreds of thousands of distinct CDR3 sequences, roughly 14% recorded once. Sequenced: blood. These receptor sequences come from a woman aged 45-59 years with Graves' ophthalmopathy.

This clonotype was observed a handful of times. The CDR3 here is CASRLAGDYGPQHF. The CDR3 region has the DNA TGTGCCAGCCGGTTGGCGGGGGACTATGGGCCCCAGCATTTT. This chain links TRBV6-1 with TRBJ1-5; possibly TRBD1 for D (5 bases). V was clipped by 8 bases and J by 9 bases, with 20 bases between them. Germline CDR1 is MNHNS and CDR2 is SASEGT. The CDR3 contains 14 residues.

This clonotype appeared many times. The CDR3 sequence: CSARARLAGGPMSNEQFF. The CDR3 bases are TGCAGTGCTAGAGCACGACTAGCGGGAGGGCCAATGTCCAATGAGCAGTTCTTC. The V and J genes are TRBV20-1 and TRBJ2-1; 14 bases match TRBD2. In germline, CDR1 is DFQATT, CDR2 SNEGSKA (reference sequence). CDR3 length: 18 residues. The J segment lost 6 bases and the V segment lost 1 base, leaving 11 bases of the junction unmatched.